The clone carrying this T cell receptor beta chain was detected many times. Regions amplified from RNA transcripts were the TCR beta CDR3 regions. The HTBI primer set drove a first-round RT-PCR of the TCR CDR3. Using its own MiXCR run on the multiplex PCR reads, TCRdb lists one record per CDR3 protein. The sample carries 80,000 to 100,000 distinct CDR3 sequences, about 37% recorded once. The sample comes from a study of T cells in Graves' hyperthyroidism and ophthalmopathy. The CDR3 consists of 16 residues. CDR1 and CDR2 (germline): SEHNR, FQNEAQ (reference sequence). Losses at the gene ends were 5 bases for V and 5 bases for J; bases not matched to a gene: 14.

This TCR derives from a woman in her 30s with Graves' hyperthyroidism. The sample taken for sequencing was peripheral blood or thyroid tissue (not recorded which). This chain connects TRBV7-9 to TRBJ1-1; 7 bases line up with TRBD1. For the CDR3, the DNA is TGTGCCAGCAGCCCTGCCCTAAGACAGGGAGGGACTGAAGCTTTCTTT. Translating it yields CASSPALRQGGTEAFF.